A selection of T cell receptor beta chains follows, all from one sample in a study of T cells in Graves' hyperthyroidism and ophthalmopathy. One entry per CDR3 protein, called by TCRdb with MiXCR from the multiplex PCR reads. The table lists roughly 700,000 distinct CDR3 sequences, less than 15% of them singletons, with 10% in the top ten. Sequencing was done on a sample of blood. These receptors were obtained from a woman aged 18-29 years with Graves' hyperthyroidism. CDR3s include the opening cysteine and the closing phenylalanine or tryptophan. The D gene is left open where the match is weak. Some rows have no size entry. The others give once, few or many, or a class for an expanded clone.

V	length	D	size	J	DNA	CDR3
TRBV4-1	15	TRBD2	few	TRBJ2-3	TGCGCCAGCAGCCAAGTGCCTAGCGGGAGGGACGGGCAGTATTTT	CASSQVPSGRDGQYF
TRBV2	15	-	once	TRBJ1-4	TGTGCCAGCGGATGGTCGGGTGCAACTAATGAAAAACTGTTTTTT	CASGWSGATNEKLFF
TRBV30	13	TRBD1	many	TRBJ1-1	TGTGCCTGGGCCGGGACAGGGGACGGAGAAGCTTTCTTT	CAWAGTGDGEAFF
TRBV28	15	TRBD2	many	TRBJ2-7	TGTGCCAGCAGTTTACTAGCGGGAGGGCCCTACGAGCAGTACTTC	CASSLLAGGPYEQYF
TRBV4-1	14	-	many	TRBJ1-4	TGCGCCAGCAGCCAAGCTCGGGGGGGTGAAAAACTGTTTTTT	CASSQARGGEKLFF
TRBV11-2	15	TRBD1	many	TRBJ2-5	TGTGCCAGCAGCTTAGAGGACAGGGGGCAAGAGACCCAGTACTTC	CASSLEDRGQETQYF
TRBV11-2	19	TRBD2	many	TRBJ2-1	TGTGCCAGCAGCCCTGGGCCTGGAGGGGCGGGAGGGCCGGTCGATGAGCAGTTCTTC	CASSPGPGGAGGPVDEQFF
TRBV7-3	18	TRBD2	many	TRBJ2-1	TGTGCCAGCAGCCCGCGTAGGTCAGCGGGAGAGAAGGGGAATGAGCAGTTCTTC	CASSPRRSAGEKGNEQFF
TRBV6-1	13	-	few	TRBJ1-2	TGTGCCAGCAGTTTGACAGCGTCCAATGGCTACACCTTC	CASSLTASNGYTF
TRBV7-9	14	TRBD2	-	TRBJ2-5	TGTGCCAGCAGCCTCCCAGCGGGAAAAGAGACCCAGTACTTC	CASSLPAGKETQYF
TRBV6-2/TRBV6-3	15	-	many	TRBJ1-5	TGTGCCAGCAGCCCCAACCACAGGGGCAATCAGCCCCAGCATTTT	CASSPNHRGNQPQHF
TRBV11-3	13	-	few	TRBJ2-3	TGTGCCAGCAGCTTAGGTCGTAGGGGAACGCAGTATTTT	CASSLGRRGTQYF